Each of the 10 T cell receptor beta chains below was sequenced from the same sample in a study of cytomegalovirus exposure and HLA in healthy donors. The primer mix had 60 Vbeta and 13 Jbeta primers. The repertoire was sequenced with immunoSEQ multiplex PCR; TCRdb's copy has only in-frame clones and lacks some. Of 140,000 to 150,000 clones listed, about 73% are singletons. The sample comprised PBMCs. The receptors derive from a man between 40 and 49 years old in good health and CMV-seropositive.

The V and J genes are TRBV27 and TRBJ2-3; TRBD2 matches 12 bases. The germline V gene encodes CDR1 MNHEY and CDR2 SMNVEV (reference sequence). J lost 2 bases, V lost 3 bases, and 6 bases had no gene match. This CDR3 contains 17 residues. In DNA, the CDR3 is TGTGCCAGCAGTTTGGCCCGGACTAGCGGGAACACAGATACGCAGTATTTT. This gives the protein CASSLARTSGNTDTQYF.

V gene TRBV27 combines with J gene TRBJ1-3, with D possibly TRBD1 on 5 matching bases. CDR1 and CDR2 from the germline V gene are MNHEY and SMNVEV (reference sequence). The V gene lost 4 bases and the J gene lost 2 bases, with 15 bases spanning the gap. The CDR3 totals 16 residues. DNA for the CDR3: TGTGCCAGCAGTTCCCGACAGCGCTCGGCTGGAAACACCATATATTTT. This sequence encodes CASSSRQRSAGNTIYF.

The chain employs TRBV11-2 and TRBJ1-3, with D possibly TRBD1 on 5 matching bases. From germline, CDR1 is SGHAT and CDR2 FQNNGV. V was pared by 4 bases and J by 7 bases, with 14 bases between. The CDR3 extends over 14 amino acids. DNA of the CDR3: TGTGCCAGCAGCTGGGGCCCTCCCATCAACACCATATATTTT. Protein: CASSWGPPINTIYF. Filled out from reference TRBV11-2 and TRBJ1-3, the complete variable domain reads EAGVAQSPRYKIIEKRQSVAFWCNPISGHATLYWYQQILGQGPKLLIQFQNNGVVDDSQLPKDRFSAERLKGVDSTLKIQPAKLEDSAVYLCASSWGPPINTIYFGEGSWLTVV.

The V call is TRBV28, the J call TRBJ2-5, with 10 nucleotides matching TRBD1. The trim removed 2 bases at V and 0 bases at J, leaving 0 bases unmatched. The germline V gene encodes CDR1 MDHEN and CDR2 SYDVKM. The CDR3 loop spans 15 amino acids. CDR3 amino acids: CASSLGTGDQETQYF. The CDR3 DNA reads TGTGCCAGCAGTTTAGGGACAGGGGACCAAGAGACCCAGTACTTC.

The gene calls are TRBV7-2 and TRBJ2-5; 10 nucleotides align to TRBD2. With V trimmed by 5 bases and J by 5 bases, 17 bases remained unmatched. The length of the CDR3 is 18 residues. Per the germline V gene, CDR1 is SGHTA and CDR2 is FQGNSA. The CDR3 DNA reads TGTGCCAGCAGCCCAGGTTGGCTAACTAGCGGGAAGGGGGAGACCCAGTACTTC. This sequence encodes CASSPGWLTSGKGETQYF.

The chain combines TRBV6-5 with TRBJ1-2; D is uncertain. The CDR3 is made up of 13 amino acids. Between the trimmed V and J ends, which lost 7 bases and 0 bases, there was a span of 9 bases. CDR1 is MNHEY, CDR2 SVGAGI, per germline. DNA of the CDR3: TGTGCCAGCAAACGGCTAGCTAACTATGGCTACACCTTC. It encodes CASKRLANYGYTF.

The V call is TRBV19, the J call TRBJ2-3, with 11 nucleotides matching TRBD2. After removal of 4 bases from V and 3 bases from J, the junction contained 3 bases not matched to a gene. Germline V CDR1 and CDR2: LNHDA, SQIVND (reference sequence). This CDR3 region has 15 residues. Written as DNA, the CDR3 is TGTGCCAGTAGTAGTCCTAGCGGGAGGACAGATACGCAGTATTTT. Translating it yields CASSSPSGRTDTQYF.

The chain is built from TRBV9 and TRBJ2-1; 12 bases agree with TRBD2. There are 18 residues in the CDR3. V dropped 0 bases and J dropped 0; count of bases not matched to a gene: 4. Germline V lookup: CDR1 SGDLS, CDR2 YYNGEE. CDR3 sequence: CASSVGLAGGSSYNEQFF. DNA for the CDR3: TGTGCCAGCAGCGTAGGGCTAGCGGGAGGGAGCTCCTACAATGAGCAGTTCTTC.

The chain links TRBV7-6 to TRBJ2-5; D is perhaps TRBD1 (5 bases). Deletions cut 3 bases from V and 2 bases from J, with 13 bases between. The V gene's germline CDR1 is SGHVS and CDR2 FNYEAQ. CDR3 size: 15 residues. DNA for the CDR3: TGTGCCAGCAGCTTTGGCCAGGGTTATCAAGAGACCCAGTACTTC. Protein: CASSFGQGYQETQYF.

The CDR3 loop reads CASSLYDLPQHF. The CDR3 DNA sequence: TGTGCCAGCAGCCTCTATGATTTGCCCCAGCATTTT. The chain couples TRBV7-2 to TRBJ1-5; D gene ambiguous. With 5 bases removed from V and 9 bases from J, the gap between germline ends came to 11 bases. Germline CDR1 is SGHTA and CDR2 is FQGNSA. This CDR3 contains 12 residues.